The sequence of this TCR beta chain was determined in a study of T cell changes during pregnancy in multiple sclerosis. Libraries were prepared by immunoSEQ multiplex PCR; TCRdb keeps only in-frame clonotypes and omits some of them. The table has some 93,000 clones, around 92% seen once. The CDR3 is made up of 14 amino acids. The genes are TRBV21-1 and TRBJ2-5; TRBD2, the table's D call, was not compared with the DNA. TRBV21-1 is listed as a pseudogene. The source was peripheral blood, collected after pregnancy. This receptor was identified in a female donor with multiple sclerosis, enrolled in a pregnancy study. The CDR3 DNA is TGTGCCAGCAGCCCCTCGGCTAGCGGGGAGACCCAGTACTTC. Its protein is CASSPSASGETQYF.